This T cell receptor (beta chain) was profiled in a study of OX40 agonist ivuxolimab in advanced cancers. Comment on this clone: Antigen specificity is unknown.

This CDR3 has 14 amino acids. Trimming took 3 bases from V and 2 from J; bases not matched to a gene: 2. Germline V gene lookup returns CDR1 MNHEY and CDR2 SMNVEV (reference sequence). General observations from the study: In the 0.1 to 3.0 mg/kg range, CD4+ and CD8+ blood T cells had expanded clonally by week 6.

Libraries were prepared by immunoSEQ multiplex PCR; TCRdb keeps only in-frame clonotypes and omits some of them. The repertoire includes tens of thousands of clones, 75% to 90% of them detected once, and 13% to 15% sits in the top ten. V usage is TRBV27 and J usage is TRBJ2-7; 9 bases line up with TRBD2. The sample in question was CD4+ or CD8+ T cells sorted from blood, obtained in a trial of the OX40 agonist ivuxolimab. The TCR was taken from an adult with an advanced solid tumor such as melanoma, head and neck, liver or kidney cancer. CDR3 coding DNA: TGTGCCAGCAGTTTCGGCGGGGGGGCCTACGAGCAGTACTTC. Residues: CASSFGGGAYEQYF.